These 20 T cell receptor beta chains share one sample of origin, sequenced in a study of early T cells in non-severe SARS-CoV-2 infection. TCRdb re-called the 5' RACE reads with MiXCR, one entry per CDR3 protein. The sample records under 90,000 distinct CDR3 sequences, roughly 13% being singletons. The sequencing input was whole blood. The origin of the receptors is an adult who was a healthcare worker with PCR-confirmed SARS-CoV-2 infection or an uninfected control (not recorded which).

This clonotype was observed many times. The chain recombines TRBV20-1 with TRBJ2-2; D might be TRBD2 (6 bases). V was cut by 3 bases and J by 4 bases, with 15 bases left in between. The CDR3 is 15 amino acids. CDR1 and CDR2 (germline): DFQATT, SNEGSKA (reference sequence). The CDR3 coding sequence is TGCAGTGCTAGGGCGGGGACTTTGCCCACCGGGGAGCTGTTTTTT. This encodes CSARAGTLPTGELFF.

The chain links TRBV6-2 or TRBV6-3 to TRBJ2-1; D gene unclear. Germline values: CDR1 MNHEY, CDR2 SVGEGT. The CDR3 spans 13 residues. The V end lost 2 bases, the J end lost 4 bases, and 6 bases lay between the germline ends. CDR3 protein: CASSYGLYNEQFF. For the CDR3, the DNA is TGTGCCAGCAGTTACGGGTTGTACAATGAGCAGTTCTTC.

The V and J genes are TRBV5-1 and TRBJ1-2; 11 bases align to TRBD1. Germline V lookup: CDR1 SGHRS, CDR2 YFSETQ. The CDR3 runs 12 residues. The V segment lost 4 bases and the J segment 7 bases; nucleotides outside the gene matches: 0. The CDR3 nucleotides are TGCGCCAGCAGCGGACAGGGGGCTGGCTACACCTTC. Translated, it gives CASSGQGAGYTF. Full variable domain (remainder filled in from reference TRBV5-1 and TRBJ1-2): KAGVTQTPRYLIKTRGQQVTLSCSPISGHRSVSWYQQTPGQGLQFLFEYFSETQRNKGNFPGRFSGRQFSNSRSEMNVSTLELGDSALYLCASSGQGAGYTFGSGTRLTVV.

In its sample, this clonotype was seen many times. The chain links TRBV12-3 or TRBV12-4 to TRBJ2-1; TRBD2 is a possible D gene (5 bases). The V end lost 1 base, the J end lost 0 bases, and 13 bases lay between the germline ends. The CDR3 spans 17 residues. The CDR3 loop reads CASSLGLAWSSYNEQFF. Here the CDR3 DNA reads TGTGCCAGCAGTTTAGGTCTAGCCTGGAGCTCCTACAATGAGCAGTTCTTC.

This clonotype was recorded at least ten times. The chain is built from TRBV10-2 and TRBJ2-1, with 12 bases lining up with TRBD1. Germline CDR1 is WSHSY and CDR2 is SAAADI. This CDR3 comprises 17 residues. With V trimmed by 3 bases and J by 4 bases, 7 bases remained unmatched. This CDR3 reads CASSEPGQGAGYNEQFF. CDR3 nucleotides: TGCGCCAGCAGTGAACCGGGACAGGGGGCCGGGTACAATGAGCAGTTCTTC.

This chain connects TRBV27 to TRBJ1-2, with D unresolved. Germline V CDR1 and CDR2: MNHEY, SMNVEV (reference sequence). Trimming took 4 bases from V and 2 from J, leaving 11 bases between them. The CDR3 has 14 residues. The CDR3: CASSSARKNYGYTF. The CDR3 bases are TGTGCCAGCAGTTCCGCGAGGAAGAACTATGGCTACACCTTC.

This clonotype was detected many times. The chain employs TRBV12-3 or TRBV12-4 and TRBJ1-5; a weak D match, TRBD1 (5 bases). The CDR3 runs 15 residues. Trimming removed 3 bases from V and 0 bases from J, with 9 bases in between. CDR3 sequence (DNA): TGTGCCAGCAGTTTCCGCAGGGTTAGCAATCAGCCCCAGCATTTT. Amino acid sequence: CASSFRRVSNQPQHF.

Written as DNA, the CDR3 is TGCGCCAGCAGCCAAGATTCGGGGCTGGGCGGCTACACCTTC. This codes for CASSQDSGLGGYTF. The gene calls are TRBV4-1 and TRBJ1-2, with D possibly being TRBD1 (5 bases). In germline, CDR1 is MGHRA, CDR2 YSYEKL. V was pared by 0 bases and J by 8 bases, with 13 bases between. CDR3 length: 14 residues.

The V gene is TRBV7-9, the J gene TRBJ2-1, with 10 bases matching TRBD1. In germline, CDR1 is SEHNR, CDR2 FQNEAQ (reference sequence). The CDR3 loop spans 15 amino acids. The V and J ends lost 3 bases and 6 bases, in that order; junction bases with no gene match: 5. This CDR3 is CASSFSGTGVNEQFF. The CDR3 bases are TGTGCCAGCAGCTTCTCCGGGACAGGGGTCAATGAGCAGTTCTTC.

This chain links TRBV20-1 with TRBJ2-7; TRBD1 matches at 8 bases. The junction had 9 bases not matched to a gene; V was cut back by 0 bases and J by 5 bases. The CDR3 is 15 amino acids. CDR1 is DFQATT, CDR2 SNEGSKA, per germline (reference sequence). The CDR3 DNA is TGCAGTGCTAGAGAGGAAGACAGGGGCTATGACGAGCAGTACTTC. It yields the protein CSAREEDRGYDEQYF.

The genes are TRBV29-1 and TRBJ1-2; the D is unclear. Trimming pared 4 bases from V and 5 bases from J, leaving 8 bases between. CDR1 and CDR2 from the germline V gene are SQVTM and ANQGSEA. The CDR3 is 11 residues long. Here the CDR3 DNA reads TGCAGCGTTGGACTGAAGTATGGCTACACCTTC. Encoded protein: CSVGLKYGYTF.

This clonotype was counted between two and nine times. The V call is TRBV12-5, the J call TRBJ2-1; the D is unclear. Trimming cost V 1 base and J 9 bases, with 7 bases left between them. Germline V gene sequence: CDR1 LGHNT, CDR2 FRNRAP. CDR3 length equals 12 residues. Here the CDR3 DNA reads TGTGCTAGTGGTTTGGGCGGAATTGAGCAGTTCTTC. It translates to CASGLGGIEQFF.

This clonotype was counted many times. The rearrangement joins TRBV28 to TRBJ2-7, with D perhaps assigned TRBD1 or TRBD2 (5 bases each). Germline V gene lookup returns CDR1 MDHEN and CDR2 SYDVKM. This CDR3 is built from 16 residues. Trimming cost V 7 bases and J 2 bases, with 21 bases left between them. CDR3 in DNA: TGTGCCAGCACCCCCGGGACCGGAATAGGGCCCTACGAGCAGTACTTC. Its translation: CASTPGTGIGPYEQYF. The whole variable domain, remainder taken from reference TRBV28 and TRBJ2-7, is DVKVTQSSRYLVKRTGEKVFLECVQDMDHENMFWYRQDPGLGLRLIYFSYDVKMKEKGDIPEGYSVSREKKERFSLILESASTNQTSMYLCASTPGTGIGPYEQYFGPGTRLTVT.

The chain couples TRBV6-2 or TRBV6-3 to TRBJ2-5; TRBD2 matches at 7 bases. The CDR3 sequence is 16 residues long. The germline V gene encodes CDR1 MNHEY and CDR2 SVGEGT. The trim removed 6 bases at V and 3 bases at J, leaving 13 bases unmatched. DNA for the CDR3: TGTGCCAGCAGGGGGGGGACTCTTCGACGGGAAGAGACCCAGTACTTC. It yields the protein CASRGGTLRREETQYF.

This clonotype came up many times. This rearrangement joins TRBV7-3 to TRBJ2-1; D not certain. CDR3 length equals 12 residues. Trimming took off 0 bases at V and 6 bases at J, with 3 bases between the two ends. Germline V gene lookup returns CDR1 SGHTA and CDR2 FQGTGA. The CDR3 nucleotides are TGTGCCAGCAGCTTAACCGGCAATGAGCAGTTCTTC. Translated: CASSLTGNEQFF.

There are many counts of this clonotype. V usage is TRBV5-1 and J usage is TRBJ2-1, with 11 bases fitting TRBD2. Germline lookup yields CDR1 SGHRS and CDR2 YFSETQ. The J segment lost 8 bases and the V segment lost 4 bases, leaving 5 bases of the junction unmatched. CDR3 length: 14 amino acids. The CDR3 sequence is CASSPGLAGDEQFF. DNA of the CDR3: TGCGCCAGCAGCCCTGGACTAGCGGGTGATGAGCAGTTCTTC.

CDR3 coding DNA: TGCGCCAGCAGCCAAGATAGTGTGAGACTAGCGGGTTCCTACAATGAGCAGTTCTTC. This translates into CASSQDSVRLAGSYNEQFF. V is TRBV4-1 and J is TRBJ2-1; TRBD2 matches at 10 bases. J lost 1 base, V lost 0 bases, and 9 bases had no gene match. The CDR3 has 19 amino acids. CDR1 and CDR2 (germline): MGHRA, YSYEKL.

This clonotype was detected a few times. The chain's CDR3 is CASSLVSGPEAFF. The CDR3 region has the DNA TGTGCCAGCAGCTTAGTATCAGGGCCTGAAGCTTTCTTT. V gene TRBV7-6 combines with J gene TRBJ1-1; D is perhaps TRBD1 (5 bases). The CDR3 sequence is 13 residues long. Trimming took off 1 base at V and 6 bases at J, with 9 bases between the two ends. From germline, CDR1 is SGHVS and CDR2 FNYEAQ.

This clonotype was recorded at least ten times. This sequence joins TRBV7-9 and TRBJ1-1, with 9 bases that match TRBD1. V shed 5 bases and J 2 bases; nucleotides not matched to a gene: 6. CDR1 is SEHNR and CDR2 is FQNEAQ in the germline V gene (reference sequence). The CDR3 length is 15 residues. Written as DNA, the CDR3 is TGTGCCAGCAGCCCCCCGACAGGGGGTAACACTGAAGCTTTCTTT. It yields the protein CASSPPTGGNTEAFF.

This clonotype occurred once. The gene calls are TRBV20-1 and TRBJ1-1; D gene unclear. V was pared by 5 bases and J by 7 bases, with 11 bases between. CDR1 DFQATT and CDR2 SNEGSKA come from the germline V gene (reference sequence). There are 11 residues in the CDR3. Here the CDR3 DNA reads TGCAGTGCTTCGGGGTTTAATGAAGCTTTCTTT. Amino acids: CSASGFNEAFF.